This is a list of T cell receptor beta chains from one sample in a study of Graves' ophthalmopathy and Graves' hyperthyroidism. Each CDR3 protein gets one entry after TCRdb re-called the multiplex PCR reads with MiXCR. Of over a million distinct CDR3 sequences listed, roughly two fifths are singletons. Sequencing used peripheral blood or thyroid tissue (not recorded which). Receptors originate from an adult man with Graves' hyperthyroidism. CDR3s include the opening cysteine and the closing phenylalanine or tryptophan. A D gene is named only where the DNA matches it firmly. The listing skips clone size in some rows; elsewhere it reads once, few, many or a size class.

clone size,J gene,D gene,CDR3 length,V gene,CDR3 DNA,CDR3 protein
many,TRBJ1-5,NA,15,TRBV5-1,TGCGCCAGCAGCTTGGGGGGCAGGGCGTATCAGCCCCAGCATTTT,CASSLGGRAYQPQHF
NA,TRBJ2-7,TRBD1,14,TRBV10-3,TGTGCCATCAGCGCCGGGACAGGCACCTACGAGCAGTACTTC,CAISAGTGTYEQYF
few,TRBJ2-2,TRBD2,16,TRBV6-1,TGTGCCAGCAGTCTCCTAGCGGGGGGCCTAACCGGGGAGCTGTTTTTT,CASSLLAGGLTGELFF
NA,TRBJ1-4,NA,12,TRBV29-1,TGCAGCGGCCGACATCTAGGGGAAAAACTGTTTTTT,CSGRHLGEKLFF
few,TRBJ2-5,TRBD2,15,TRBV12-3/TRBV12-4,TGTGCCAGCAGTTTACAGGGACTAGCTCAAGAGACCCAGTACTTC,CASSLQGLAQETQYF
many,TRBJ2-5,NA,13,TRBV2,TGTGCCAGCAGTTTTAAGCGGCAAGAGACCCAGTACTTC,CASSFKRQETQYF
NA,TRBJ2-7,TRBD1,14,TRBV29-1,TGCAGCGCCGGGACAGGGAGGAGCTCCTACGAGCAGTACTTC,CSAGTGRSSYEQYF
NA,TRBJ2-7,NA,13,TRBV25-1,TGTGCCAGCAGTGAAACGTCAGGGGCTGAGCAGTACTTC,CASSETSGAEQYF
few,TRBJ1-2,NA,14,TRBV11-2,TGTGCCAGCAGCTTCGGACAGCCCGGTGGTGGCTACACCTTC,CASSFGQPGGGYTF
many,TRBJ1-2,NA,15,TRBV7-9,TGTGCCAGCAGCTCTGGGACCCGAAAAAACTATGGCTACACCTTC,CASSSGTRKNYGYTF
few,TRBJ1-4,NA,17,TRBV4-3,TGCGCCAGCAGCCAAGATGGCTCCGGGGAAAGGAGTGAAAAACTGTTTTTT,CASSQDGSGERSEKLFF
NA,TRBJ1-1,TRBD1,14,TRBV2,TGTGCCAGCAGAGGAGGACAGGGGAACCCTGAAGCTTTCTTT,CASRGGQGNPEAFF
NA,TRBJ1-5,TRBD1,20,TRBV2,TGTGCCAGCAGTGTCTCTTCGGATCCCAGGGGGTCTATTGCTTATCAGCCCCAGCATTTT,CASSVSSDPRGSIAYQPQHF
NA,TRBJ2-6,TRBD2,14,TRBV29-1,TGTGCCAGCAGGAGGACTAGCGGGGCCAACGTCCTGACTTTC,CASRRTSGANVLTF
NA,TRBJ2-7,TRBD2,15,TRBV12-3/TRBV12-4,TGTGCCAGCAGCCAATCGATCGGGGGGTTTTTCGAGCAGTACTTC,CASSQSIGGFFEQYF
NA,TRBJ2-3,NA,13,TRBV15,TGTGCCACCAGCAGAGATCGAGCAGATACGCAGTATTTT,CATSRDRADTQYF